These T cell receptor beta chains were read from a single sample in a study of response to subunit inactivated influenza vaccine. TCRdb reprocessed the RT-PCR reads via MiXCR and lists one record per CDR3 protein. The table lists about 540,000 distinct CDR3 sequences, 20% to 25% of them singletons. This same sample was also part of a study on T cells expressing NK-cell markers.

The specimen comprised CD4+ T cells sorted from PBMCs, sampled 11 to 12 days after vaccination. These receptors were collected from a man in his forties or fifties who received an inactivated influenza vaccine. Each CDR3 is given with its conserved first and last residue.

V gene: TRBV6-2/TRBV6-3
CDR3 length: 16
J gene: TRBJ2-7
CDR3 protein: CASSRPPGQGNYEQYF

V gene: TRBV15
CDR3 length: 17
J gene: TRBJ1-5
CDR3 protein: CATSRDRPGRTNQPQHF

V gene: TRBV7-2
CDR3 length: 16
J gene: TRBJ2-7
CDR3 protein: CASGLEGTASSYEQYF

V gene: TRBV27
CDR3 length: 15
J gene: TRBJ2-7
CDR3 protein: CASSLSISGSYEQYF

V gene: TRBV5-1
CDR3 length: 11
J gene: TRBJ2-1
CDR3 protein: CASSLEMKQFF

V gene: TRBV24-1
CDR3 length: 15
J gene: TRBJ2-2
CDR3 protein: CATSPGASDTGELFF

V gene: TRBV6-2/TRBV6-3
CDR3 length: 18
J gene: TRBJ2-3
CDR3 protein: CASSYNTDRVEGTDTQYF

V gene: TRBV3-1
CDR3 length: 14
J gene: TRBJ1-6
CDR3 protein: CASSQVTVNSPLHF

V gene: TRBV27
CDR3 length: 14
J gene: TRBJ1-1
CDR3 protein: CASSRQGVNTEAFF

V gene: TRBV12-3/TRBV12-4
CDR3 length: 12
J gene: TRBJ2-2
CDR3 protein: CASSWWAGELFF

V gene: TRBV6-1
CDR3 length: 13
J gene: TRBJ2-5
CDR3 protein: CASTGLVRETQYF

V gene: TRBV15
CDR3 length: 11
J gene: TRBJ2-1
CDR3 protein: CATSREGEQFF

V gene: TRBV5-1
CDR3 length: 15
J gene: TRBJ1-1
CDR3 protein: CASSLDTGAITEAFF

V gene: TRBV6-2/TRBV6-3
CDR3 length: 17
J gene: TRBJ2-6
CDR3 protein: CASRDRALSSGANVLTF

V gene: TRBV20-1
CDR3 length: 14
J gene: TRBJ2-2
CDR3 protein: CSARDEGGPGELFF

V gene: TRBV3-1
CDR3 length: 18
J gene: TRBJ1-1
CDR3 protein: CASSQKGEFWGARTEAFF

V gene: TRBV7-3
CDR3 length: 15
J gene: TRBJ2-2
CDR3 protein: CASSPSGSGAGELFF

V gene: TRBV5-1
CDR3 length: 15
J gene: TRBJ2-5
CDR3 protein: CASSQNPGQAETQYF

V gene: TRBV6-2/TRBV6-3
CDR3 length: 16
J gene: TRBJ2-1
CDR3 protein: CASSYPWGTRIHEQFF

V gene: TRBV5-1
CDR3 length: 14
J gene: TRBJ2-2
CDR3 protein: CATSGTGDTGELFF

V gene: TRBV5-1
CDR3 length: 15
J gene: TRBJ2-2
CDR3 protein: CASRSSAGVNGELFF

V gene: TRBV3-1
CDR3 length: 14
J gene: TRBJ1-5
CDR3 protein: CASSNKGYNQPQHF

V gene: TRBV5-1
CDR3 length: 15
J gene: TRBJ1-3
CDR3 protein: CASSPGTASGNTIYF

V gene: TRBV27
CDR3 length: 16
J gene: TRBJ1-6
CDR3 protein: CASSARGTAYNSPLHF

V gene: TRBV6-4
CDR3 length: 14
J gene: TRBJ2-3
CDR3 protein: CATGAGANTDTQYF

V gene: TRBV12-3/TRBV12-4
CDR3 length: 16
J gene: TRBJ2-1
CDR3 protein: CASSEGTGRHYNEQFF

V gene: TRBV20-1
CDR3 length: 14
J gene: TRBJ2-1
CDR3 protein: CSAGGLRSYNEQFF